This T cell receptor beta chain derives from a study of T cells in Graves' hyperthyroidism and ophthalmopathy. RNA transcripts were the template for amplifying TCR beta CDR3 regions. RT-PCR in the first round (using the HTBI primer set) targeted the TCR CDR3. One entry per CDR3 protein, called by TCRdb with MiXCR from the multiplex PCR reads. This sample has a few hundred thousand distinct CDR3 sequences, with around 21% found just once. Study results and limitations: Ophthalmopathy prediction by the model preceded onset by a median about 6.3 months.

V shed 8 bases and J 4 bases; nucleotides not matched to a gene: 11. Germline V gives CDR1 SQVTM, CDR2 ANQGSEA. The CDR3 extends over 14 amino acids. The hyperthyroidism was newly diagnosed and had lasted under 2 months; the patients were aged 18 to 65. Orbital computed tomography and thyroid ultrasound, together with serum TRAb and thyroxine and clinical symptoms, were used for diagnoses. For this clonotype: Its antigen is not known. This may stem from a read error, because a much larger clone lies one nucleotide away.

J is TRBJ1-5 and V is TRBV29-1; the match to TRBD1 covers 7 bases. This sequence was found in a man between 18 and 29 years old with Graves' hyperthyroidism. Input material: blood. CDR3 bases: TGCAGCCTTGCGGTGGGACAGACTAATCAGCCCCAGCATTTT. It translates to CSLAVGQTNQPQHF. The full variable domain, its missing parts supplied by reference TRBV29-1 and TRBJ1-5, is SAVISQKPSRDICQRGTSLTIQCQVDSQVTMMFWYRQQPGQSLTLIATANQGSEATYESGFVIDKFPISRPNLTFSTLTVSNMSPEDSSIYLCSLAVGQTNQPQHFGDGTRLSIL.